Following are 30 T cell receptor beta chains from one sample sequenced in a study of human T cells and chemical hapten exposure. TCRdb ran MiXCR on the RACE reads and lists one entry per CDR3 protein. The table lists some 59,000 distinct CDR3 sequences, approximately 10% of them singletons. Documented time point: pre-sensitization, week 0. Treatment: therapeutic diphenylcyclopropenone sensitization with weekly scalp DPC. The input for sequencing was whole blood, taken in connection with sensitization to the hapten diphenylcyclopropenone (DPC). These receptors came from a woman aged 40 to 55 with alopecia areata. Some clones in this sample may be carry-over from other donors' samples.

Ten or more counts support this clonotype. This chain links TRBV7-8 with TRBJ1-1; the D gene is possibly TRBD1 (6 bases). CDR3 length: 15 residues. Trimming left V 0 bases short and J 3 bases short, with 11 bases between. Germline CDR1 is SGHVS and CDR2 is FQNEAQ. DNA of the CDR3: TGTGCCAGCAGCTTAGCGACAGGCAGCTACACTGAAGCTTTCTTT. Translated: CASSLATGSYTEAFF.

This clonotype appeared a few times. The J gene is TRBJ2-1, the V gene TRBV27, with D uncertain. The CDR3 runs to 15 residues. In germline, CDR1 is MNHEY, CDR2 SMNVEV (reference sequence). Deletions cut 1 base from V and 10 bases from J, with 17 bases between. CDR3 in amino acids: CASSLWAIPAQEQFF. CDR3 bases: TGTGCCAGCAGTTTATGGGCCATCCCCGCCCAAGAGCAGTTCTTC.

The rearrangement links TRBV29-1 to TRBJ2-7; D is perhaps TRBD1 (6 bases). V was cut by 4 bases and J by 4 bases, with 17 bases left in between. The V gene's germline CDR1 is SQVTM and CDR2 ANQGSEA. The CDR3 loop spans 14 amino acids. CDR3 coding DNA: TGCAGCGTTGCCCCAGGCAGGGGCATGTACGAGCAGTACTTC. Amino acids: CSVAPGRGMYEQYF.

This chain uses TRBV29-1 with TRBJ1-2, with a weak D call TRBD1 (6 bases). This CDR3 comprises 10 residues. The germline V gene has CDR1 SQVTM and CDR2 ANQGSEA. V lost 1 base to trimming and J lost 13 bases, with 10 bases between them. CDR3 sequence (DNA): TGCAGCGTTGAAGGAGGGGGGACCACCTTC. Translating it yields CSVEGGGTTF.

This clonotype was picked up many times. The chain combines TRBV7-2 with TRBJ2-1; 14 bases line up with TRBD2. After removal of 6 bases from V and 10 bases from J, the junction contained 14 bases not matched to a gene. CDR3 length equals 17 residues. CDR1 SGHTA and CDR2 FQGNSA come from the germline V gene. CDR3 residues: CASSYLPGTSGSREQFF. CDR3 bases: TGTGCCAGCAGTTACTTACCTGGGACTAGCGGGAGTCGGGAGCAGTTCTTC.

This rearrangement joins TRBV10-3 to TRBJ2-7; TRBD2 might be the D (5 bases). Trimming removed 0 bases from V and 3 bases from J, with 6 bases in between. Germline loops: CDR1 ENHRY, CDR2 SYGVKD. The length of the CDR3 is 13 residues. The CDR3 DNA reads TGTGCCATCAGTGAGTCTGGGAGCTACGAGCAGTACTTC. Protein product: CAISESGSYEQYF.

The V and J genes are TRBV18 and TRBJ2-6, with TRBD1 identical over 9 bases. Germline assignment: CDR1 KGHSH and CDR2 LQKENI. After removal of 2 bases from V and 3 bases from J, the junction contained 5 bases not matched to a gene. The CDR3 loop spans 17 amino acids. The CDR3 spells CASSPSDRGGGANVLTF. For the CDR3, the DNA is TGTGCCAGCTCACCATCGGACAGGGGAGGTGGGGCCAACGTCCTGACTTTC.

The chain couples TRBV6-6 to TRBJ2-7, with a tentative D call TRBD1 (6 bases). Germline assignment: CDR1 MNHNY and CDR2 SVGAGI (reference sequence). V was pared by 7 bases and J by 7 bases, with 26 bases between. CDR3 size: 16 residues. The DNA for the CDR3 is TGTGCCAGCACCACTGCCCTGGGGGCAGGATTAAGAGAGCAGTACTTC. It codes for CASTTALGAGLREQYF.

This clonotype has ten or more counts. The rearrangement joins TRBV3-1 to TRBJ2-3; unclear D gene. V lost 0 bases to trimming and J lost 6 bases, with 7 bases between them. This CDR3 is 13 amino acids long. Germline V CDR1 and CDR2: LGHDT, YNNKEL (reference sequence). For the CDR3, the DNA is TGTGCCAGCAGCCAAGATAGGGTGGATACGCAGTATTTT. Translating it yields CASSQDRVDTQYF.

This clonotype has a handful of counts. The chain recombines TRBV27 with TRBJ2-1; 8 nucleotides align to TRBD2. The CDR3 extends over 16 amino acids. The J segment lost 3 bases and the V segment lost 2 bases, leaving 6 bases of the junction unmatched. The germline CDR1 and CDR2 sequences are MNHEY and SMNVEV (reference sequence). The CDR3: CASSLEGLGIYNEQFF. DNA of the CDR3: TGTGCCAGCAGTTTAGAGGGACTAGGAATCTACAATGAGCAGTTCTTC.

This clonotype came up many times. This chain links TRBV10-3 with TRBJ2-7; D perhaps matches TRBD2 (5 bases). The V and J ends lost 10 bases and 2 bases respectively, with 18 bases between them. The CDR3 runs 14 residues. Germline V gene sequence: CDR1 ENHRY, CDR2 SYGVKD. CDR3: CATRPGEDPYEQYF. CDR3 DNA sequence: TGTGCCACCCGCCCCGGGGAAGACCCCTACGAGCAGTACTTC.

The genes are TRBV20-1 and TRBJ1-5, with D unresolved. The V and J ends lost 3 bases and 7 bases respectively, with 13 bases between them. The CDR3 is made up of 13 amino acids. Germline V gene data show CDR1 as DFQATT and CDR2 as SNEGSKA (reference sequence). The CDR3 sequence is CSASEYVGQPQHF. The DNA of the CDR3 is TGCAGTGCTAGTGAGTACGTAGGCCAGCCCCAGCATTTT.

This clonotype showed up many times. The V gene is TRBV2, the J gene TRBJ1-2, with 8 bases aligning to TRBD1. The CDR3 totals 15 residues. CDR1 and CDR2 from the germline V gene are SNHLY and FYNNEI. Germline trimming cut 1 base from V and 8 bases from J; bases unmatched to any gene: 9. The CDR3 loop reads CASSEGLRTGPGYTF. CDR3 sequence (DNA): TGTGCCAGCAGTGAAGGTCTGAGGACAGGGCCCGGCTACACCTTC.

This clonotype was detected a few times. J is TRBJ2-5 and V is TRBV29-1, with 7 nucleotides matching TRBD2. The length of the CDR3 is 13 residues. Per the germline V gene, CDR1 is SQVTM and CDR2 is ANQGSEA. V shed 2 bases, J shed 5 bases, and the junction held 5 bases outside the gene matches. CDR3 protein: CSVEPGGGETQYF. CDR3 DNA sequence: TGCAGCGTTGAACCGGGCGGGGGTGAGACCCAGTACTTC. The full variable domain, rest sourced from reference TRBV29-1 and TRBJ2-5, is SAVISQKPSRDICQRGTSLTIQCQVDSQVTMMFWYRQQPGQSLTLIATANQGSEATYESGFVIDKFPISRPNLTFSTLTVSNMSPEDSSIYLCSVEPGGGETQYFGPGTRLLVL.

This chain joins TRBV11-3 and TRBJ2-1; TRBD2 aligns across 7 bases. This CDR3 comprises 15 residues. Germline values: CDR1 SGHNT, CDR2 YENEEA. Trimming took 9 bases from V and 2 from J; bases not matched to a gene: 10. CDR3 amino acids: CASGIGGGPYNEQFF. CDR3 in DNA: TGTGCCAGTGGAATCGGCGGGGGACCCTACAATGAGCAGTTCTTC.

This clonotype was detected many times. V usage is TRBV29-1 and J usage is TRBJ1-1; 10 bases align to TRBD1. The germline V gene encodes CDR1 SQVTM and CDR2 ANQGSEA. This CDR3 has 12 residues. J was trimmed by 3 bases and V by 7 bases; bases with no gene match: 2. CDR3 in DNA: TGCAGCGCAGGACAGGGGGACACTGAAGCTTTCTTT. It translates to CSAGQGDTEAFF.

This clonotype was detected ten times or more. The CDR3 sequence is CASSLAGTGGQPQHF. The CDR3 nucleotides are TGTGCCAGCAGCTTGGCCGGGACAGGGGGACAGCCCCAGCATTTT. J is TRBJ1-5 and V is TRBV5-5; TRBD1 aligns across 11 bases. With 0 bases clipped from V and 7 bases from J, the junction kept 3 bases outside the gene matches. CDR3 size: 15 residues. CDR1 and CDR2 from the germline V gene are SGHKS and YYEKEE (reference sequence).

This clonotype came up once. The J gene is TRBJ1-1, the V gene TRBV5-6; no firm D call. The V and J ends lost 4 bases and 5 bases respectively, with 12 bases between them. This CDR3 has 13 residues. CDR1 and CDR2 from the germline V gene are SGHDT and YYEEEE. In nucleotides, the CDR3 is TGTGCCAGCAGCCCTGAGAGGAGTACTGAAGCTTTCTTT. Amino acid sequence: CASSPERSTEAFF.

This clonotype has at least ten counts. This sequence joins TRBV11-2 and TRBJ2-1, with D perhaps given as TRBD1 or TRBD2 (6 bases each). Trimming took off 0 bases at V and 8 bases at J, with 14 bases between the two ends. CDR3 length: 15 amino acids. Per germline, CDR1 SGHAT and CDR2 FQNNGV. CDR3 region: CASSLEGGGVDEQFF. CDR3 nucleotide sequence: TGTGCCAGCAGCTTAGAGGGGGGCGGCGTCGATGAGCAGTTCTTC.

This clonotype was found a few times. The V gene is TRBV15, the J gene TRBJ2-5, with D unresolved. The CDR3 is made up of 12 amino acids. Germline V gene data show CDR1 as LNHNV and CDR2 as YYDKDF (reference sequence). The ends were cut back, 1 base at V and 5 bases at J, with 5 bases in the middle. The CDR3 reads CATSRVRETQYF. CDR3 DNA sequence: TGTGCCACCAGCAGAGTAAGGGAGACCCAGTACTTC.

This clonotype turned up a few times. The chain carries TRBV7-2 and TRBJ2-5; the D is unclear. This CDR3 contains 16 residues. The ends were cut back, 5 bases at V and 0 bases at J, with 16 bases in the middle. Germline loops: CDR1 SGHTA, CDR2 FQGNSA. The CDR3 DNA follows: TGTGCCAGCAGCCTAGGAACGGCCCCGTACCAAGAGACCCAGTACTTC. Its translation is CASSLGTAPYQETQYF.

This clonotype was seen repeatedly, ten times or more. CDR3 amino acids: CASRPGQYSNQPQHF. As DNA, the CDR3 is TGCGCCAGCAGACCGGGACAGTATAGCAATCAGCCCCAGCATTTT. The rearrangement links TRBV10-2 to TRBJ1-5, with TRBD1 matching over 7 bases. Germline CDR1 and CDR2: WSHSY and SAAADI. This CDR3 region has 15 residues. Germline trimming cut 6 bases from V and 0 bases from J; bases unmatched to any gene: 5.

Only one count was recorded for this clonotype. One end of the junction is discordant with germline, which a read error may explain. The chain combines TRBV7-7 with TRBJ2-5; 7 nucleotides align to TRBD2. Germline CDR1 reads SSHAT; CDR2 reads FNYEAQ (reference sequence). This CDR3 is 14 amino acids long. This chain's CDR3 is CASSYGGVQETQYF. The CDR3 nucleotides read TGTGCTAGCAGTTATGGGGGGGTGCAAGAGACCCAGTACTTC.

This rearrangement joins TRBV7-8 to TRBJ2-7, with D possibly being TRBD1 (6 bases). With 1 base removed from V and 1 base from J, the gap between germline ends came to 14 bases. The CDR3 has 16 residues. The V gene's germline CDR1 is SGHVS and CDR2 FQNEAQ. CDR3 nucleotide sequence: TGTGCCAGCAGCTTAGGAGTCGGGACAAAATCCTACGAGCAGTACTTC. Residues: CASSLGVGTKSYEQYF.

This clonotype was detected many times. The V and J genes are TRBV29-1 and TRBJ2-7; the D call may be TRBD1 or TRBD2 (5 bases each). V lost 1 base to trimming and J lost 2 bases, with 9 bases between them. Looked up from germline, CDR1 is SQVTM and CDR2 is ANQGSEA. The CDR3 runs 13 residues. The CDR3 loop reads CSVEGQGAYEQYF. CDR3 DNA sequence: TGCAGCGTTGAAGGTCAGGGAGCCTACGAGCAGTACTTC.

This clonotype was recorded at least ten times. The genes are TRBV6-5 and TRBJ2-7; 10 positions agree with TRBD1. This CDR3 is built from 18 residues. The germline V gene encodes CDR1 MNHEY and CDR2 SVGAGI. Trimming took 6 bases from V and 0 from J; bases not matched to a gene: 14. The CDR3, as DNA: TGTGCCAGCAGCATAAGTAAATCCGGGACAGGGGTCTCCTACGAGCAGTACTTC. Its translation is CASSISKSGTGVSYEQYF.

This chain connects TRBV6-2 or TRBV6-3 to TRBJ2-7; 10 bases agree with TRBD1. Germline V gene sequence: CDR1 MNHEY, CDR2 SVGEGT. This CDR3 has 18 residues. The trim removed 6 bases at V and 2 bases at J, leaving 16 bases unmatched. The CDR3 loop is CASSLPGTGTGDPYEQYF. The CDR3 region has the DNA TGTGCCAGCAGCCTACCAGGTACCGGGACAGGGGATCCCTACGAGCAGTACTTC.

This clonotype was counted ten times or more. V usage is TRBV12-3 or TRBV12-4 and J usage is TRBJ2-7, with a weak D call TRBD2 (5 bases). This CDR3 is 13 amino acids long. V was clipped by 7 bases and J by 2 bases, with 12 bases between them. For the CDR3, the DNA is TGTGCCAGCACCCCCCGGGGTACCTACGAGCAGTACTTC. Protein: CASTPRGTYEQYF.

At least ten counts were recorded for this clonotype. The gene calls are TRBV11-2 and TRBJ1-4; possibly TRBD1 for D (6 bases). This CDR3 is 15 amino acids long. Germline CDR1 SGHAT, CDR2 FQNNGV. With 2 bases removed from V and 8 bases from J, the gap between germline ends came to 15 bases. The CDR3 sequence: CASSLTGIVGEKLFF. The CDR3, as DNA: TGTGCCAGCAGCTTAACAGGGATCGTTGGGGAAAAACTGTTTTTT. Variable domain in full (rest from reference TRBV11-2 and TRBJ1-4): EAGVAQSPRYKIIEKRQSVAFWCNPISGHATLYWYQQILGQGPKLLIQFQNNGVVDDSQLPKDRFSAERLKGVDSTLKIQPAKLEDSAVYLCASSLTGIVGEKLFFGSGTQLSVL.

Relative to its sample, this clonotype is medium-sized. The chain is built from TRBV30 and TRBJ1-2, with TRBD1 as a possible D gene (5 bases). The CDR3 contains 14 residues. V lost 2 bases, J lost 4 bases, and 14 bases lay in between. Germline-derived CDR1 and CDR2 are GTSNPN and SVGIG (reference sequence). The CDR3 protein is CAWSTGTALYGYTF. The CDR3 region has the DNA TGTGCCTGGAGTACCGGGACGGCGCTCTATGGCTACACCTTC. Filled out from reference TRBV30 and TRBJ1-2, the complete variable domain reads SQTIHQWPATLVQPVGSPLSLECTVEGTSNPNLYWYRQAAGRGLQLLFYSVGIGQISSEVPQNLSASRPQDRQFILSSKKLLLSDSGFYLCAWSTGTALYGYTFGSGTRLTVV.